This T cell receptor (beta chain) appears in the sequencing data of a study of OX40 agonist ivuxolimab in advanced cancers. About the research overall: With ivuxolimab, an agonistic anti-OX40 (CD134) antibody, patients were treated. A male proportion of 82.7% was recorded, with mean age around 60 years and range roughly 23 to 90. Notes on the study in general: At 0.1 to 3.0 mg/kg, clonal expansion of CD4+ and CD8+ blood T cells had occurred by week 6. On average, CD8+ T cells showed a greater number of expanded clones than CD4+.

Libraries were prepared by immunoSEQ multiplex PCR; TCRdb keeps only in-frame clonotypes and omits some of them. The sample shows some 100,000 clones, more than 85% of them seen only once. On this clone: What it binds is unknown.

CDR1 MNHEY and CDR2 SVGAGI come from the germline V gene. This CDR3 is built from 12 residues. Trimming pared 8 bases from V and 2 bases from J, leaving 9 bases between. The chain links TRBV6-5 to TRBJ1-1, with unresolved D. The specimen comprised CD4+ or CD8+ T cells sorted from blood, sampled in a trial of the OX40 agonist ivuxolimab. The clonotype originates from an adult with an advanced solid tumor such as melanoma, head and neck, liver or kidney cancer. In DNA form, the CDR3 reads TGTGCCAGCGCCGGAGTTAACACTGAAGCTTTCTTT. This codes for CASAGVNTEAFF.